The TCR beta chain described here comes from a study of shared clonotypes between healthy human individuals. Regarding this clone: The antigen remains unidentified.

Overall study results and limits: In the sorted subsets, rarefaction showed sequencing was incomplete despite large depth. Larger estimated richness was generally recorded for naive subsets relative to memory subsets. Clonotype sharing among donors was expected to depend on sequencing depth. Blood alone was sampled, and tissue repertoires likely differ.

CD45RO-negative, CCR7-selected cells formed the naive CD8 fraction, which excluded terminally differentiated effector memory CD45RA+ cells. Germline assignment: CDR1 MNHEY and CDR2 SVGAGI. CDR3 length: 15 amino acids. The V gene lost 6 bases and the J gene lost 2 bases, with 17 bases spanning the gap. Repertoires were generated with immunoSEQ multiplex PCR, while TCRdb's copy carries only in-frame clones and drops some. The data contain 1.5 million to 2.5 million clones, about 95% of them singletons. Sequencing was performed on naive CD8+ T cells sorted from blood. The chain has TRBV6-5 and TRBJ2-7, with D perhaps matching TRBD1 (6 bases). This TCR was recovered from a man in his late teens or twenties in good health. CDR3 bases: TGTGCCAGCAGCGTGCAGGGGCTTCAACCCTACGAGCAGTACTTC. Translated, it gives CASSVQGLQPYEQYF.